This T cell receptor (beta chain) emerged from a study of shared clonotypes between healthy human individuals. Across the study: Each donor's CD4 naive and CD4 memory cells filled three plates apiece, CD8 naive two, and CD8 memory one.

This clone has only one observation. Assay used: immunoSEQ multiplex PCR; TCRdb lists only in-frame clones, some missing. The top ten hold around 0.067% of the sample, which has about 520,000 clones, about 96% seen once. CDR3 length equals 14 residues. CDR1 and CDR2 (germline): SNHLY, FYNNEI. V gave up 8 bases and J gave up 0 bases; unmatched junction bases: 6. Donors were healthy HIV-negative adults without recent acute infections or vaccinations. The sequencing sample was made of naive CD4+ T cells sorted from blood. Subset noted: CD45RA+ positively selected. The chain combines TRBV2 with TRBJ2-7, with 8 bases fitting TRBD2. The TCR originated in a woman aged 25 to 39 in good health. This CDR3 reads CASFAAGGSYEQYF. The CDR3, as DNA: TGTGCCAGCTTCGCCGCGGGAGGCTCCTACGAGCAGTACTTC. Full variable domain (outside the CDR3, taken from reference TRBV2 and TRBJ2-7): EPEVTQTPSHQVTQMGQEVILRCVPISNHLYFYWYRQILGQKVEFLVSFYNNEISEKSEIFDDQFSVERPDGSNFTLKIRSTKLEDSAMYFCASFAAGGSYEQYFGPGTRLTVT.